This TCR beta chain was found in a study of T cell repertoires in cytomegalovirus infection. Study as a whole: Carrying CMV and the relevant HLA type showed in public TCR beta signatures.

In its sample, this clonotype was seen a few times. Its antigen remains unidentified. From the reads, TCRdb called clonotypes with MiXCR, one entry per CDR3 protein. The table lists hundreds of thousands of distinct CDR3 sequences, roughly 26% of them singletons, with around 8% in the top ten. General study findings and limits: CMV-specific TCR beta clonotypes restricted by HLA-C were the ones dominating the ex vivo response. Cumulative frequency (of public TCR beta family members) identified carriers of CMV plus the relevant HLA.

Losses at the gene ends were 1 base for V and 7 bases for J; bases not matched to a gene: 5. Germline lookup yields CDR1 LNHNV and CDR2 YYDKDF (reference sequence). The CDR3 sequence is 14 residues long. Sequencing input: CD8+ T cells from PBMCs. The genes are TRBV15 and TRBJ2-7; 9 bases are shared with TRBD2. The receptor was derived from a human donor in good health (CMV status not recorded). Some clones in this sample may be carry-over from other donors' samples. The CDR3 bases are TGTGCCACCAGCAGAGGTAGCGGGGGTTGGGAGCAGTACTTC. It translates to CATSRGSGGWEQYF.